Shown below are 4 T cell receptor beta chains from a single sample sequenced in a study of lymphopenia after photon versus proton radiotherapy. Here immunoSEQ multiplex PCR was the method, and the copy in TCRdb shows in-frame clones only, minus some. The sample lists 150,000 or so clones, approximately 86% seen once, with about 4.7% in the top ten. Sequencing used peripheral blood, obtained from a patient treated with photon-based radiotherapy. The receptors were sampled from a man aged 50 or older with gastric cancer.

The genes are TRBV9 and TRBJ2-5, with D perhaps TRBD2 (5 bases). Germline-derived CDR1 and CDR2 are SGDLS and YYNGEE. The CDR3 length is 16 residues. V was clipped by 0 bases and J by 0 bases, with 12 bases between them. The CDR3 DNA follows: TGTGCCAGCAGCGTAGGAGGTAGAGGGAACCAAGAGACCCAGTACTTC. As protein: CASSVGGRGNQETQYF.

The CDR3 DNA sequence: TGTGCCAGCAGCTTAGACAGGGGGCGCGTTCAGTACTTC. This translates into CASSLDRGRVQYF. V gene TRBV11-2 combines with J gene TRBJ2-4; TRBD1 aligns across 8 bases. With V trimmed by 0 bases and J by 11 bases, 3 bases remained unmatched. The CDR3 sequence is 13 residues long. Per germline, CDR1 SGHAT and CDR2 FQNNGV.

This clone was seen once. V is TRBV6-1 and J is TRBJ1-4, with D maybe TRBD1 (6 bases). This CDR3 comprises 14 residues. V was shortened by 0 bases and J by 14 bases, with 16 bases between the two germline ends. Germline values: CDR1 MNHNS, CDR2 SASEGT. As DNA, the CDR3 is TGTGCCAGCAGTGAAGCGCTTCGCAGGGGAGGGCTGTTTTTT. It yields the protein CASSEALRRGGLFF.

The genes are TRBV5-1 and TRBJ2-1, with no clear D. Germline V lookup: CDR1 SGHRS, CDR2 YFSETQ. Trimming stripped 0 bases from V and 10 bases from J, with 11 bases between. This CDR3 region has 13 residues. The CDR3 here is CASSLVVSGEQFF. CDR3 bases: TGCGCCAGCAGCTTGGTCGTGTCCGGCGAGCAGTTCTTC.